The 18 T cell receptor beta chains listed next were all sequenced from one sample in a study of blood T cells in healthy people across ages (dated by TCRdb to 2015 to 2017). Receptor libraries were prepared by 5' RACE. TCRdb records Illumina HiSeq 2500 as the sequencer. The second PCR ran for about 6 to 12 cycles and used a J-beta primer mix along with a sample-barcoded 5' primer. TCRdb handled the public reads itself, with Q25 trimming in fastp and clone calling in MiXCR, and kept productive beta chains. Rows with a matching CDR3 protein are joined into one entry that keeps the most common DNA and genes. The table for this sample lists some 850,000 distinct CDR3 sequences; 25% to 30% of them were counted only once. 3% of the sample is held by the ten biggest clonotypes. The sample was also reused in another study, on T cells of mothers and their children.

The sequenced sample was blood. The receptor source for this set is a boy younger than 18 in good health.

This clonotype occurred a few times. J is TRBJ2-7 and V is TRBV3-1; 7 positions match TRBD2. The V and J ends lost 0 bases and 4 bases, in that order; junction bases with no gene match: 9. The CDR3 sequence is 16 residues long. Germline-derived CDR1 and CDR2 are LGHDT and YNNKEL (reference sequence). The CDR3 region has the DNA TGTGCCAGCAGCCAAGAAGCTGCTAGCGGTACTTACGAGCAGTACTTC. It specifies CASSQEAASGTYEQYF.

The rearrangement joins TRBV20-1 to TRBJ2-5; 9 bases match TRBD2. CDR3 size: 13 residues. Germline V lookup: CDR1 DFQATT, CDR2 SNEGSKA (reference sequence). The ends lost 6 bases at V and 4 bases at J; junction bases unmatched: 6. The CDR3 DNA reads TGCAGTGCCGCGGGGGGGCGCGTAGAGACCCAGTACTTC. Residues: CSAAGGRVETQYF.

V gene TRBV7-3 combines with J gene TRBJ2-3; 9 positions match TRBD2. This CDR3 has 17 residues. Germline loops: CDR1 SGHTA, CDR2 FQGTGA. J gave up 6 bases and V 5 bases, and 15 bases lay outside the gene matches. CDR3 region: CASSPNGVSGGFDTQYF. The CDR3, as DNA: TGTGCCAGCAGCCCCAACGGGGTGAGCGGGGGGTTTGATACGCAGTATTTT.

The chain has TRBV3-1 and TRBJ2-1; TRBD1 matches at 7 bases. Germline assignment: CDR1 LGHDT and CDR2 YNNKEL (reference sequence). J lost 7 bases, V lost 0 bases, and 3 bases had no gene match. The CDR3 is 14 residues long. The CDR3 here is CASSQETGWNEQFF. CDR3 nucleotides: TGTGCCAGCAGCCAAGAGACAGGGTGGAATGAGCAGTTCTTC.

The DNA of the CDR3 is TGCGCCAGCAGCCCGAGAAGAGGGAAGGATGAGCAGTTCTTC. Translating it yields CASSPRRGKDEQFF. This chain uses TRBV5-1 with TRBJ2-5, with D perhaps matching TRBD2 (5 bases). The end of the DNA aligns better with TRBJ2-1, so the J call may be wrong. CDR3 size: 14 residues. Germline V gene data show CDR1 as SGHRS and CDR2 as YFSETQ.

This clonotype was counted a few times. The chain joins TRBV2 to TRBJ1-6; TRBD1 might be the D (5 bases). The germline V gene has CDR1 SNHLY and CDR2 FYNNEI. Trimming pared 2 bases from V and 6 bases from J, leaving 14 bases between. This CDR3 has 16 residues. This CDR3 is CASSENGRALNSPLHF. The CDR3 bases are TGTGCCAGCAGTGAAAACGGCAGGGCCCTTAATTCACCCCTCCACTTT.

Many counts were recorded for this clonotype. The genes are TRBV7-3 and TRBJ2-5; D remains ambiguous. CDR1 SGHTA and CDR2 FQGTGA come from the germline V gene. V lost 2 bases and J lost 5, with 9 bases in between. The CDR3 spans 13 residues. This CDR3 is CASSLSGLETQYF. The CDR3, as DNA: TGTGCCAGCAGCTTATCGGGTTTGGAGACCCAGTACTTC.

The DNA of the CDR3 is TGCAGTGCTAGAGATCACGGCCCTGGGCCCCAGCATTTT. Encoded protein: CSARDHGPGPQHF. This chain uses TRBV20-1 with TRBJ1-5; D not resolved. The V gene lost 0 bases and the J gene lost 9 bases, with 12 bases spanning the gap. The CDR3 totals 13 residues. Per the germline V gene, CDR1 is DFQATT and CDR2 is SNEGSKA (reference sequence).

This clonotype was observed a handful of times. The V call is TRBV29-1, the J call TRBJ1-4; no firm D call. The CDR3 length is 12 residues. The germline gives CDR1 SQVTM, CDR2 ANQGSEA. V dropped 4 bases and J dropped 8 bases, with 11 bases sitting between them. The CDR3 loop reads CSVGLAPEKLFF. For the CDR3, the DNA is TGCAGCGTTGGCCTCGCTCCCGAAAAACTGTTTTTT.

This clonotype was found a few times. This rearrangement joins TRBV10-3 to TRBJ2-7; 8 bases line up with TRBD2. Germline CDR1 reads ENHRY; CDR2 reads SYGVKD. The CDR3 is 13 amino acids. V lost 4 bases and J lost 12; bases outside the gene matches: 11. CDR3 nucleotide sequence: TGTGCCATCAGTGGTGGGGGAGCGGGGGCCTCGTACTTC. This gives the protein CAISGGGAGASYF.

This clonotype has more than one count but fewer than ten. V gene TRBV6-6 combines with J gene TRBJ2-7, with unresolved D. The CDR3 is made up of 13 amino acids. Germline CDR1 reads MNHNY; CDR2 reads SVGAGI (reference sequence). Trimming cost V 0 bases and J 4 bases, with 7 bases left between them. The DNA of the CDR3 is TGTGCCAGCAGTTACTCGGAAGGATACGAGCAGTACTTC. Translation gives CASSYSEGYEQYF.

The chain is built from TRBV5-5 and TRBJ2-7; D perhaps matches TRBD2 (6 bases). Trimming shortened V by 4 bases and J by 5 bases, and 22 bases separated the two germline ends. CDR1 SGHKS and CDR2 YYEKEE come from the germline V gene (reference sequence). The CDR3 contains 16 residues. CDR3 region: CASSPTAGGVIHEQYF. As DNA, the CDR3 is TGTGCCAGCAGCCCTACCGCCGGGGGAGTTATACACGAGCAGTACTTC.

This clonotype was detected only a few times. The gene calls are TRBV9 and TRBJ2-6, with D maybe TRBD1 (5 bases). The CDR3 sequence is 16 residues long. Trimming took 7 bases from V and 0 from J, leaving 14 bases between them. Germline V gene data show CDR1 as SGDLS and CDR2 as YYNGEE. CDR3 sequence: CASGTDSSSGANVLTF. The CDR3 nucleotides read TGTGCCAGCGGAACCGACAGCAGCTCTGGGGCCAACGTCCTGACTTTC.

CDR3 coding DNA: TGTGCCAGCAGTATCGGACAGGGGGCAGGAACCGGGGAGCTGTTTTTT. Amino acid sequence: CASSIGQGAGTGELFF. V usage is TRBV6-1 and J usage is TRBJ2-2; 11 positions match TRBD1. J gave up 5 bases and V 5 bases, and 7 bases lay outside the gene matches. CDR1 MNHNS and CDR2 SASEGT come from the germline V gene. This CDR3 is 16 amino acids long.

This clonotype was observed many times. This sequence joins TRBV12-3 or TRBV12-4 and TRBJ2-1; TRBD2 matches at 15 bases. With the DNA end fitting TRBJ2-5 better, the J assignment may be wrong. This CDR3 comprises 16 residues. The CDR3 DNA reads TGTGCCAGCAGTTTGGGGACTAGCGGGGGGAAAGAGACCCAGTACTTC. This codes for CASSLGTSGGKETQYF.

The V call is TRBV5-5, the J call TRBJ1-4, with 12 bases identical to TRBD1. CDR3 size: 16 residues. J gave up 13 bases and V 0 bases, and 10 bases lay outside the gene matches. The germline V gene encodes CDR1 SGHKS and CDR2 YYEKEE (reference sequence). This CDR3 is CASSLAWGTGGLRLFF. The CDR3 DNA is TGTGCCAGCAGCTTGGCCTGGGGGACAGGGGGCTTAAGACTGTTTTTT.

The chain combines TRBV15 with TRBJ1-2, with D uncertain. The CDR3 runs to 13 residues. V was shortened by 0 bases and J by 4 bases, with 6 bases between the two germline ends. Germline CDR1 LNHNV, CDR2 YYDKDF (reference sequence). The CDR3 DNA follows: TGTGCCACCAGCAGAGATGAACTCTATGGCTACACCTTC. The encoded protein is CATSRDELYGYTF.

The V gene is TRBV5-1, the J gene TRBJ1-3; 11 bases align to TRBD1. The trim removed 5 bases at V and 1 base at J, leaving 5 bases unmatched. Germline CDR1 SGHRS, CDR2 YFSETQ. The CDR3 is 16 residues long. DNA of the CDR3: TGCGCCAGCAGGGCCGGGACAGGGGGATCTGGAAACACCATATATTTT. Amino acid sequence: CASRAGTGGSGNTIYF.